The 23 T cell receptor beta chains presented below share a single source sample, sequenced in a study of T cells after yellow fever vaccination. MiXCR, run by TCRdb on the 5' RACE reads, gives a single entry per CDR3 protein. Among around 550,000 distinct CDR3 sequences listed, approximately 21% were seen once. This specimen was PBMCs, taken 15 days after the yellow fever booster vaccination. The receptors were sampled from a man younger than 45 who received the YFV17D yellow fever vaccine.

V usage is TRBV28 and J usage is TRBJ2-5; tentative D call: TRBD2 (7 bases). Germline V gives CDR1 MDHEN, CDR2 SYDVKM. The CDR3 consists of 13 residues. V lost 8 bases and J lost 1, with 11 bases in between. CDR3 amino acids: CASAGAPQETQYF. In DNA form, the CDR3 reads TGTGCCAGCGCGGGGGCGCCCCAAGAGACCCAGTACTTC. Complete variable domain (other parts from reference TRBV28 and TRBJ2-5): DVKVTQSSRYLVKRTGEKVFLECVQDMDHENMFWYRQDPGLGLRLIYFSYDVKMKEKGDIPEGYSVSREKKERFSLILESASTNQTSMYLCASAGAPQETQYFGPGTRLLVL.

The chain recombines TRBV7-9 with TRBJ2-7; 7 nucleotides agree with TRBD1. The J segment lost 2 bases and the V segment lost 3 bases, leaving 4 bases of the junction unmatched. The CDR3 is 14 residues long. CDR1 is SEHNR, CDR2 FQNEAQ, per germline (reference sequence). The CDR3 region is CASSFWDRPYEQYF. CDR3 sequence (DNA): TGTGCCAGCAGCTTTTGGGACAGACCCTACGAGCAGTACTTC.

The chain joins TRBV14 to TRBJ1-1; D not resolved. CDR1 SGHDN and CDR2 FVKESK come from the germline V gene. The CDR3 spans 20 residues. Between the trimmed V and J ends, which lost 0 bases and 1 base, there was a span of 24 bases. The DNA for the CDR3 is TGTGCCAGCAGCCAAGATCTTAAGTGGGTTCTCAGCCTCACGAACACTGAAGCTTTCTTT. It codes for CASSQDLKWVLSLTNTEAFF.

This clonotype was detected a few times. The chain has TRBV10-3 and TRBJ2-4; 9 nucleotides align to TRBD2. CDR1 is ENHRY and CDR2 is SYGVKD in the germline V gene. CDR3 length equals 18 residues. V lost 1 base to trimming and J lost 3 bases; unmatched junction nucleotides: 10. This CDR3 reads CAISEFKREEPGKNIQYF. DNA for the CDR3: TGTGCCATCAGTGAGTTCAAGCGGGAGGAACCCGGCAAAAACATTCAGTACTTC.

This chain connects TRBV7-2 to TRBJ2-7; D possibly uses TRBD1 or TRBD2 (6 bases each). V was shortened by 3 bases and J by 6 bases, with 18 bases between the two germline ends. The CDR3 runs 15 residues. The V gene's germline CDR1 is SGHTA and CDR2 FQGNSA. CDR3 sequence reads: CASSFRGMGGGEQYF. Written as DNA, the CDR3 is TGTGCCAGCAGCTTTCGGGGGATGGGGGGCGGCGAGCAGTACTTC.

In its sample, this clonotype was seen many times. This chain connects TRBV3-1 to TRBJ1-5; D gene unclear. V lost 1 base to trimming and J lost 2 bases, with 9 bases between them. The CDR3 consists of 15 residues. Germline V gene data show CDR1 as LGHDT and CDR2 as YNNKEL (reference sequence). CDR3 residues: CASSQGAGGNQPQHF. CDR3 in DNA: TGTGCCAGCAGCCAAGGTGCGGGCGGCAATCAGCCCCAGCATTTT. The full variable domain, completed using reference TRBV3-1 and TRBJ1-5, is DTAVSQTPKYLVTQMGNDKSIKCEQNLGHDTMYWYKQDSKKFLKIMFSYNNKELIINETVPNRFSPKSPDKAHLNLHINSLELGDSAVYFCASSQGAGGNQPQHFGDGTRLSIL.

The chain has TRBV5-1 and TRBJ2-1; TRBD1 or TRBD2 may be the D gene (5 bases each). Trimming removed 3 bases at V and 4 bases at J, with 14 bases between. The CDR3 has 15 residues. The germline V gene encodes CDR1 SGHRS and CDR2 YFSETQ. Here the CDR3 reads CASSWRQGDYNEQFF. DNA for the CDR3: TGCGCCAGCAGCTGGCGGCAGGGAGATTACAATGAGCAGTTCTTC. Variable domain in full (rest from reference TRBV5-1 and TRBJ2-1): KAGVTQTPRYLIKTRGQQVTLSCSPISGHRSVSWYQQTPGQGLQFLFEYFSETQRNKGNFPGRFSGRQFSNSRSEMNVSTLELGDSALYLCASSWRQGDYNEQFFGPGTRLTVL.

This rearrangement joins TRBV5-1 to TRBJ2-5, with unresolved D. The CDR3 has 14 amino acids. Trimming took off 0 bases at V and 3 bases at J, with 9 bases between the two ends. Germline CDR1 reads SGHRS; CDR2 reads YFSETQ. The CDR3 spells CASSLGGSEETQYF. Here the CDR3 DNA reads TGCGCCAGCAGCTTGGGCGGCAGTGAAGAGACCCAGTACTTC. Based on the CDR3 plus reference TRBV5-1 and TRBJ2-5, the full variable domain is KAGVTQTPRYLIKTRGQQVTLSCSPISGHRSVSWYQQTPGQGLQFLFEYFSETQRNKGNFPGRFSGRQFSNSRSEMNVSTLELGDSALYLCASSLGGSEETQYFGPGTRLLVL.

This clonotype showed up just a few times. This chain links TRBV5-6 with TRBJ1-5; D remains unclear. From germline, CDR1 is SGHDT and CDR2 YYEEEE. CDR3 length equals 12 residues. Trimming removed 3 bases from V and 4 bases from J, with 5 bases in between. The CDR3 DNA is TGTGCCAGCAGCTCCCCGAATCAGCCCCAGCATTTT. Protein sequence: CASSSPNQPQHF.

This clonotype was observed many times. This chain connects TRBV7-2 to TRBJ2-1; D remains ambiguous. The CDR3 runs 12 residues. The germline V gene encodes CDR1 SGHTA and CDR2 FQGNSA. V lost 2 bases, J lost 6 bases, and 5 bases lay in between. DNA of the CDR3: TGTGCCAGCAGCTTAAGGGCCAATGAGCAGTTCTTC. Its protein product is CASSLRANEQFF.

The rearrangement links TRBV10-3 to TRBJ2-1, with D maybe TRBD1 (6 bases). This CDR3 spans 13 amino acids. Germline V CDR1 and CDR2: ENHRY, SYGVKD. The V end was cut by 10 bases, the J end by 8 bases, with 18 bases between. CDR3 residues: CATTRGSSDEQFF. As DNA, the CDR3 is TGTGCCACCACGAGGGGGAGTAGCGATGAGCAGTTCTTC.

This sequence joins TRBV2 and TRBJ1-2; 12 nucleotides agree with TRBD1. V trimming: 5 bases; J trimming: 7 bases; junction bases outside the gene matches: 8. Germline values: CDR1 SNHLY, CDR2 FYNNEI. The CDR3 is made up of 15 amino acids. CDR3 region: CASSWGTGGVVGYTF. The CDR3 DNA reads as TGTGCCAGCAGTTGGGGGACAGGGGGCGTAGTTGGCTACACCTTC.

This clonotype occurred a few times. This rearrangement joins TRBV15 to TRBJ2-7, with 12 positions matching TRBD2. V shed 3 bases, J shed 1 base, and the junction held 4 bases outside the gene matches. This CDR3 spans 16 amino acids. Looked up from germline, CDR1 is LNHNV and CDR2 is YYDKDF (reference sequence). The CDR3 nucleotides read TGTGCCACCAGCAGTTGGACTAGCGGGGTTTCCTACGAGCAGTACTTC. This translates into CATSSWTSGVSYEQYF.

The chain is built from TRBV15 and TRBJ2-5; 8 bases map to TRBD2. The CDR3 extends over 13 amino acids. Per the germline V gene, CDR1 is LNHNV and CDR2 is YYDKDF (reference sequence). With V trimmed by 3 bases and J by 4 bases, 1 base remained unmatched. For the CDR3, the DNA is TGTGCCACCAGCAGCGGGAGGGGAGAGACCCAGTACTTC. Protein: CATSSGRGETQYF. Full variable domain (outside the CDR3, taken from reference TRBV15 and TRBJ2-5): DAMVIQNPRYQVTQFGKPVTLSCSQTLNHNVMYWYQQKSSQAPKLLFHYYDKDFNNEADTPDNFQSRRPNTSFCFLDIRSPGLGDTAMYLCATSSGRGETQYFGPGTRLLVL.

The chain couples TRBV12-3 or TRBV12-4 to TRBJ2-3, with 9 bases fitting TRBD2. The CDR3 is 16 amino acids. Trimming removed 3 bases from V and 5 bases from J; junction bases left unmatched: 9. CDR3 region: CASSFRPSGAKDTQYF. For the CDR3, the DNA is TGTGCCAGCAGTTTTCGGCCTAGCGGGGCCAAAGATACGCAGTATTTT.

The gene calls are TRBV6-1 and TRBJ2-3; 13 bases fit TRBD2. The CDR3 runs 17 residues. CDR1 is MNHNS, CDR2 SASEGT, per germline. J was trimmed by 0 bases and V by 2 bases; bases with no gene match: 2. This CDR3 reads CASSEWTSGGSTDTQYF. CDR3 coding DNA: TGTGCCAGCAGTGAATGGACTAGCGGGGGAAGCACAGATACGCAGTATTTT.

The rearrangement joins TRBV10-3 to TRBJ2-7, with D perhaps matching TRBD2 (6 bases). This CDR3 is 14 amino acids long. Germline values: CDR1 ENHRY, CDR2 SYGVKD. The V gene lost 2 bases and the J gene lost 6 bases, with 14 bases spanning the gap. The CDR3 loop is CAISEQPGLREQYF. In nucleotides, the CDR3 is TGTGCCATCAGTGAGCAACCGGGACTTCGCGAGCAGTACTTC.

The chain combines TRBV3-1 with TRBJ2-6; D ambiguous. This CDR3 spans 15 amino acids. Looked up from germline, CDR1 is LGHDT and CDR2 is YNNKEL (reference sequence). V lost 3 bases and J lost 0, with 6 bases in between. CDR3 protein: CASSHHPSGANVLTF. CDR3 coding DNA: TGTGCCAGCAGCCACCATCCCTCTGGGGCCAACGTCCTGACTTTC.

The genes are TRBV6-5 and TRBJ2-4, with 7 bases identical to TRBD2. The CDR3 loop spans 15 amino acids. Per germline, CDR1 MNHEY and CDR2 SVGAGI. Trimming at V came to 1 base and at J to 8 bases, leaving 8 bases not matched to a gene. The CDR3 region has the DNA TGTGCCAGCAGTTACTTGGGAGGGGAGGTGGACATTCAGTACTTC. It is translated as CASSYLGGEVDIQYF.

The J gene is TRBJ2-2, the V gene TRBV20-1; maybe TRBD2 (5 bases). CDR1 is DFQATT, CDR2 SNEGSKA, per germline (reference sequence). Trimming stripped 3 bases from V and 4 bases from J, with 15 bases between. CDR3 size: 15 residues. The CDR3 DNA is TGCAGTGCTAGGCGGGCCTTACGGGCCACCGGGGAGCTGTTTTTT. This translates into CSARRALRATGELFF.

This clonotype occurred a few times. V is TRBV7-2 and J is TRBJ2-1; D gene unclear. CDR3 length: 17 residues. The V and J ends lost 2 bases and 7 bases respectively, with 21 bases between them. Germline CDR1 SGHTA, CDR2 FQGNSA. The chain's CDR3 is CASSLLGGIVGRNEQFF. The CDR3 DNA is TGTGCCAGCAGCTTATTGGGTGGCATTGTGGGTAGGAATGAGCAGTTCTTC.

In DNA, the CDR3 is TGCAGTGCTTCAGGTCCTCCAGCCAAAAACATTCAGTACTTC. It specifies CSASGPPAKNIQYF. The chain couples TRBV20-1 to TRBJ2-4; D remains unclear. Trimming left V 5 bases short and J 0 bases short, with 11 bases between. Germline V gene sequence: CDR1 DFQATT, CDR2 SNEGSKA (reference sequence). CDR3 length: 14 residues.

The CDR3 region is CASSWDGTGSSYEQYF. The DNA for the CDR3 is TGCGCCAGCAGCTGGGACGGGACGGGCAGCTCCTACGAGCAGTACTTC. The V and J genes are TRBV5-1 and TRBJ2-7; D is tentatively TRBD1 or TRBD2 (5 bases each). This CDR3 has 16 amino acids. Germline assignment: CDR1 SGHRS and CDR2 YFSETQ. Deletions cut 3 bases from V and 0 bases from J, with 16 bases between. Full variable domain (outside the CDR3, taken from reference TRBV5-1 and TRBJ2-7): KAGVTQTPRYLIKTRGQQVTLSCSPISGHRSVSWYQQTPGQGLQFLFEYFSETQRNKGNFPGRFSGRQFSNSRSEMNVSTLELGDSALYLCASSWDGTGSSYEQYFGPGTRLTVT.